The 10 T cell receptor beta chains given below trace back to one sample, sequenced in a study of blood T cell repertoires in COVID-19 (dated by TCRdb to the early 2020s). Receptors were amplified or captured by the immunoSEQ multiplex PCR assay. In TCRdb, the immuneACCESS table is reduced to in-frame sequences with V and J assigned. These tables do not hold every clone; where another copy was compared, an unresolved V gene accounts for under half, and the others remain unexplained. This sample holds around 60,000 clones; less than 75% were observed only once. The ten largest make up roughly 18% of the sample. The specimen sequenced was peripheral blood. These receptors came from a woman aged 45-65 years with active or convalescent COVID-19.

The sample holds many counts of this clone. The chain combines TRBV6-5 with TRBJ2-7; TRBD1 agrees at 8 bases. J gave up 6 bases and V 6 bases, and 7 bases lay outside the gene matches. Germline CDR1 and CDR2: MNHEY and SVGAGI. The CDR3 has 13 amino acids. The CDR3 DNA reads TGTGCCAGCAGCCTGGACAGGGAGCGCGAGCAGTACTTC. It specifies CASSLDREREQYF.

The chain carries TRBV21-1 and TRBJ2-7; the table's D call of TRBD2 was not tested on the DNA. TRBV21-1 is deemed a pseudogene. This CDR3 is 14 amino acids long. The CDR3 region has the DNA TGTGCCAGCAGCAAAGGAAGCGGGAGGCTCGAGCAGTACTTC. This gives the protein CASSKGSGRLEQYF.

CDR3 residues: CASSLWRVGEQYF. The CDR3 nucleotides are TGTGCCAGCAGTTTATGGAGGGTGGGAGAGCAGTACTTC. V and J are TRBV27 and TRBJ2-7; possible D gene TRBD2, 6 bases. The CDR3 sequence is 13 residues long. Trimming stripped 1 base from V and 7 bases from J, with 11 bases between. Germline-derived CDR1 and CDR2 are MNHEY and SMNVEV (reference sequence).

The chain has TRBV19 and TRBJ2-1; maybe TRBD2 (6 bases). The CDR3 is 16 amino acids. Germline V gives CDR1 LNHDA, CDR2 SQIVND (reference sequence). Trimming removed 5 bases at V and 3 bases at J, with 17 bases between. Here the CDR3 DNA reads TGTGCCAGTAGTGGGGACTCGTTCGCCGTCTACAATGAGCAGTTCTTC. Its translation is CASSGDSFAVYNEQFF.

This chain joins TRBV10-3 and TRBJ2-1; 10 nucleotides align to TRBD1. V lost 10 bases, J lost 5 bases, and 11 bases stayed unmatched. The germline V gene has CDR1 ENHRY and CDR2 SYGVKD. This CDR3 spans 15 amino acids. This chain's CDR3 is CATTSGTGVDNEQFF. CDR3 bases: TGTGCCACCACGTCAGGGACAGGGGTGGACAATGAGCAGTTCTTC.

The rearrangement uses TRBV5-4 and TRBJ1-1; D is uncertain. The germline V and J ends were trimmed by 4 bases and 4 bases, with 14 bases remaining between them. CDR3 length: 14 residues. From germline, CDR1 is SGHNT and CDR2 YYREEE (reference sequence). DNA for the CDR3: TGTGCCAGCAGCGCTGGGAGGGAGGGCACTGAAGCTTTCTTT. Encoded protein: CASSAGREGTEAFF. Combining the CDR3 with reference TRBV5-4 and TRBJ1-1 gives the whole variable domain ETGVTQSPTHLIKTRGQQVTLRCSSQSGHNTVSWYQQALGQGPQFIFQYYREEENGRGNFPPRFSGLQFPNYSSELNVNALELDDSALYLCASSAGREGTEAFFGQGTRLTVV.

This chain joins TRBV5-5 and TRBJ1-1; no definite D call. This CDR3 is 13 amino acids long. Trimming took 3 bases from V and 1 from J, leaving 7 bases between them. Germline values: CDR1 SGHKS, CDR2 YYEKEE (reference sequence). The CDR3 DNA sequence: TGTGCCAGCAGCTATACTGCGAACACTGAAGCTTTCTTT. This encodes CASSYTANTEAFF.

J is TRBJ2-2 and V is TRBV19; weak D call: TRBD2 (6 bases). The V and J ends lost 3 bases and 6 bases respectively, with 17 bases between them. The CDR3 contains 16 residues. Per the germline V gene, CDR1 is LNHDA and CDR2 is SQIVND (reference sequence). For the CDR3, the DNA is TGTGCCAGTAGTATCGTTGCGCTATGGGGGGCCGGGGAGCTGTTTTTT. This translates into CASSIVALWGAGELFF.

The chain has TRBV25-1 and TRBJ2-2, with 11 bases aligning to TRBD2. The germline V gene encodes CDR1 MGHDK and CDR2 SYGVNS. There are 14 residues in the CDR3. Losses at the gene ends were 3 bases for V and 7 bases for J; bases not matched to a gene: 1. The CDR3 here is CASSDLAGGGELFF. The CDR3 region has the DNA TGTGCCAGCAGTGACCTAGCGGGAGGCGGGGAGCTGTTTTTT.

The chain has TRBV30 and TRBJ1-2; TRBD1 aligns across 7 bases. This CDR3 spans 14 amino acids. The germline V gene encodes CDR1 GTSNPN and CDR2 SVGIG (reference sequence). Losses at the gene ends were 0 bases for V and 5 bases for J; bases not matched to a gene: 6. In DNA form, the CDR3 reads TGTGCCTGGAGTGTGAAGGGGGCTAGGTATGGCTACACCTTC. It is translated as CAWSVKGARYGYTF.